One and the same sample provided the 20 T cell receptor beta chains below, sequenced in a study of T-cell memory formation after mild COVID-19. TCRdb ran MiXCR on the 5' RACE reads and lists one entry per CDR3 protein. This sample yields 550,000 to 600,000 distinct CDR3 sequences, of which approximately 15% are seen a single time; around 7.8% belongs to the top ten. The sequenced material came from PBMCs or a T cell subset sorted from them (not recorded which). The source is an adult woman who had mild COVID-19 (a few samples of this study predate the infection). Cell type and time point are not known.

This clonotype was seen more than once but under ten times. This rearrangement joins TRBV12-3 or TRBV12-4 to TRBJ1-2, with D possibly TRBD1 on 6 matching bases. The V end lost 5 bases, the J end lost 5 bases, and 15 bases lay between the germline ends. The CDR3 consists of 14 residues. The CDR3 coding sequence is TGTGCCAGCAGTAGATCAGGGGTTAGATATGGCTACACCTTC. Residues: CASSRSGVRYGYTF.

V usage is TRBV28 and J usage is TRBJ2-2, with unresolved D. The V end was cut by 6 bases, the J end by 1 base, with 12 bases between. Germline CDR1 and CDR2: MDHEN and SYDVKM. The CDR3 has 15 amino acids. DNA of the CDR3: TGTGCCAGCAGCTCAATCGGTGTGAACACCGGGGAGCTGTTTTTT. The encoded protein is CASSSIGVNTGELFF.

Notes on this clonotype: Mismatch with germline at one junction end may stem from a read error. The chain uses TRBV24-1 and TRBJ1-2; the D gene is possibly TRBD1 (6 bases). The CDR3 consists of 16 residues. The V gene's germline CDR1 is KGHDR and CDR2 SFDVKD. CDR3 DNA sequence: TGTGCCACCAGTGACGCTACAGGGCCACCCCACTATGGCTTCACCTTC. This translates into CATSDATGPPHYGFTF.

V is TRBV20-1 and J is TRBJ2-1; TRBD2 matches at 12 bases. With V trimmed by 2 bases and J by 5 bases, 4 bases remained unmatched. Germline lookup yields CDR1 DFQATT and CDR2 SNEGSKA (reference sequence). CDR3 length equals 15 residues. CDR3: CSARSGLAGHNEQFF. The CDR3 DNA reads TGCAGTGCTAGATCGGGACTAGCGGGCCACAATGAGCAGTTCTTC.

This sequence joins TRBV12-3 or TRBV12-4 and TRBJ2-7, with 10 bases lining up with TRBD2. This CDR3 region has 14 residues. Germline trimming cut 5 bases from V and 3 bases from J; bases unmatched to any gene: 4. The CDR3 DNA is TGTGCCAGCAGTCCGGGACTAGCGAACTACGAGCAGTACTTC. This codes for CASSPGLANYEQYF.

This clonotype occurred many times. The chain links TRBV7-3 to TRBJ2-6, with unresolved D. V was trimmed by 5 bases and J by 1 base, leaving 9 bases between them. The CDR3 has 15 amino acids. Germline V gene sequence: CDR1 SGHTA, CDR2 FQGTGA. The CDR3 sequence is CASSLYKSGANVLTF. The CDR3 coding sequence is TGTGCCAGCAGCCTATACAAGTCTGGGGCCAACGTCCTGACTTTC.

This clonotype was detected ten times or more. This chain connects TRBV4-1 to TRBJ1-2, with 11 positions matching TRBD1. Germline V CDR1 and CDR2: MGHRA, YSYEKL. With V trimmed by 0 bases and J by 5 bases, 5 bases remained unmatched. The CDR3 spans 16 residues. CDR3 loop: CASSQDQGTGGYGYTF. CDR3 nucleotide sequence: TGCGCCAGCAGCCAAGATCAGGGGACAGGGGGATATGGCTACACCTTC.

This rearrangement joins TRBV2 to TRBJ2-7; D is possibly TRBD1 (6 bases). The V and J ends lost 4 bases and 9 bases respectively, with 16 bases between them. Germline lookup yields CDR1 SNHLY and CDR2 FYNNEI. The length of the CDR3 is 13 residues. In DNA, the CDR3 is TGTGCCAGCAGTGTCGCCGACAGGCTAGTGCAGTACTTC. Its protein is CASSVADRLVQYF.

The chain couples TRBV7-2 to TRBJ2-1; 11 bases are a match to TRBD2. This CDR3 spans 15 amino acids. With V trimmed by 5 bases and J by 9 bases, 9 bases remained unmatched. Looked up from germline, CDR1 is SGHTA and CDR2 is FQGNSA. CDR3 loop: CASSPGGSGRGEQFF. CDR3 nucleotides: TGTGCCAGCAGCCCCGGGGGTAGCGGGAGGGGTGAGCAGTTCTTC.

Here the CDR3 reads CASSRGQGGDNEQFF. CDR3 bases: TGTGCCAGCAGCAGAGGACAGGGAGGGGACAATGAGCAGTTCTTC. The gene calls are TRBV7-3 and TRBJ2-1; TRBD1 is a possible D gene (8 bases). Germline assignment: CDR1 SGHTA and CDR2 FQGTGA. V dropped 5 bases and J dropped 5 bases, with 16 bases sitting between them. The CDR3 consists of 15 residues.

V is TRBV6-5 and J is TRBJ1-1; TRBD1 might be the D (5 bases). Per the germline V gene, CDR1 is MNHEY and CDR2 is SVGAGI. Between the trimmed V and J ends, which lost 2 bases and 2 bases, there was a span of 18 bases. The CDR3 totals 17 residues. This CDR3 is CASSYRGTAKKNTEAFF. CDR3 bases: TGTGCCAGCAGTTACCGGGGGACGGCCAAAAAAAACACTGAAGCTTTCTTT.

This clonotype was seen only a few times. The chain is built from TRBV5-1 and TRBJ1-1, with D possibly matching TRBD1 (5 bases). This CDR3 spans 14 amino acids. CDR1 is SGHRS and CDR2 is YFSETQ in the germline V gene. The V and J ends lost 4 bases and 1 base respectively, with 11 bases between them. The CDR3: CASSTPGGNTEAFF. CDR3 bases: TGCGCCAGCAGCACCCCGGGGGGGAACACTGAAGCTTTCTTT.

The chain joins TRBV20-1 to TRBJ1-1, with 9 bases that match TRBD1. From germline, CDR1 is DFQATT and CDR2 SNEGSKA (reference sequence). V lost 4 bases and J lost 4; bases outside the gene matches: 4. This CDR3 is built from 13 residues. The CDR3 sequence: CSAIRQGVTEAFF. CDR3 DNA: TGCAGTGCTATCCGACAGGGGGTCACTGAAGCTTTCTTT.

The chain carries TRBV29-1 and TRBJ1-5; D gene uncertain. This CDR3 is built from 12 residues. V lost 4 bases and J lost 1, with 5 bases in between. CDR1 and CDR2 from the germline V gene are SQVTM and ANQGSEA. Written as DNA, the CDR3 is TGCAGCGTTGGGAAGAGCAATCAGCCCCAGCATTTT. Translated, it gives CSVGKSNQPQHF.

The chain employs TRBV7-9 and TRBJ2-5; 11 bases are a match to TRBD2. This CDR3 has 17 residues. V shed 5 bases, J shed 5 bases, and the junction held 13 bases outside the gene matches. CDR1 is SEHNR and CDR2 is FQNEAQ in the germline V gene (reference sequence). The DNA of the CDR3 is TGTGCCAGCAGCCCCGCTGGGATAGCGGGGGGGAAGGAGACCCAGTACTTC. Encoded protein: CASSPAGIAGGKETQYF.

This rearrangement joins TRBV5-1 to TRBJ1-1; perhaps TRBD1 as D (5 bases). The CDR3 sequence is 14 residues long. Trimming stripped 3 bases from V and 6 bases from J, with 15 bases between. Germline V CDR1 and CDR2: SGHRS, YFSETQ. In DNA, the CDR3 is TGCGCCAGCAGCTCGGTCGGGGGTTCGCCTGAAGCTTTCTTT. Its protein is CASSSVGGSPEAFF.

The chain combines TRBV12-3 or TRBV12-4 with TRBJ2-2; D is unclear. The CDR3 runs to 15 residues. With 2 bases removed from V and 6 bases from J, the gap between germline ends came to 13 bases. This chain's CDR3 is CASSLFSGYPGELFF. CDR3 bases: TGTGCCAGCAGTTTATTCTCCGGATACCCCGGGGAGCTGTTTTTT.

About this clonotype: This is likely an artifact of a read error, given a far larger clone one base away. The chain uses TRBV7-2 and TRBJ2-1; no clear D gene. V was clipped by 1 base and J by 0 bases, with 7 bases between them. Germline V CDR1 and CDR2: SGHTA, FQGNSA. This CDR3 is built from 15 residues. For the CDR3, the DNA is TGTGCCAGCAGCTTAGAACTGAGCTCCTACAATGAGCAGTTCTTC. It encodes CASSLELSSYNEQFF. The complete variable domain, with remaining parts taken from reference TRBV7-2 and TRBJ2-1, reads GAGVSQSPSNKVTEKGKDVELRCDPISGHTALYWYRQSLGQGLEFLIYFQGNSAPDKSGLPSDRFSAERTGGSVSTLTIQRTQQEDSAVYLCASSLELSSYNEQFFGPGTRLTVL.

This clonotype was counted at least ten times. The CDR3 protein is CSARDTGGMETQYF. As DNA, the CDR3 is TGCAGTGCTAGAGATACGGGAGGGATGGAGACCCAGTACTTC. The V and J genes are TRBV20-1 and TRBJ2-5; 8 positions agree with TRBD2. V dropped 0 bases and J dropped 5; count of bases not matched to a gene: 5. The CDR3 spans 14 residues. CDR1 is DFQATT, CDR2 SNEGSKA, per germline (reference sequence).

DNA for the CDR3: TGCGCCAGCAGCTCGTGGCCCAGCCCCGGTGACGAGCAGTACTTC. This translates into CASSSWPSPGDEQYF. The J gene is TRBJ2-7, the V gene TRBV5-1; D is unresolved. The ends were cut back, 3 bases at V and 5 bases at J, with 18 bases in the middle. The CDR3 has 15 residues. CDR1 is SGHRS, CDR2 YFSETQ, per germline.